The clone carrying this T cell receptor (beta chain) came up a few times. The sample comes from a study of identical twins. Germline values: CDR1 LGHNA, CDR2 YNFKEQ. The CDR3 consists of 16 residues. V was shortened by 5 bases and J by 0 bases, with 14 bases between the two germline ends. One entry per CDR3 protein, called by TCRdb with MiXCR from the 5' RACE reads. This sample carries around 1.7 million distinct CDR3 sequences, 32% of them seen once, and the ten largest clones take approximately 0.29%. The chain employs TRBV4-2 and TRBJ2-1; tentative D call: TRBD1 (6 bases). The sequence derives from a newborn girl in good health. The sequenced material came from cord blood. This chain's CDR3 is CASSAKGQRSYNEQFF. The CDR3 DNA reads TGTGCCAGCAGCGCTAAAGGACAGCGCTCCTACAATGAGCAGTTCTTC.